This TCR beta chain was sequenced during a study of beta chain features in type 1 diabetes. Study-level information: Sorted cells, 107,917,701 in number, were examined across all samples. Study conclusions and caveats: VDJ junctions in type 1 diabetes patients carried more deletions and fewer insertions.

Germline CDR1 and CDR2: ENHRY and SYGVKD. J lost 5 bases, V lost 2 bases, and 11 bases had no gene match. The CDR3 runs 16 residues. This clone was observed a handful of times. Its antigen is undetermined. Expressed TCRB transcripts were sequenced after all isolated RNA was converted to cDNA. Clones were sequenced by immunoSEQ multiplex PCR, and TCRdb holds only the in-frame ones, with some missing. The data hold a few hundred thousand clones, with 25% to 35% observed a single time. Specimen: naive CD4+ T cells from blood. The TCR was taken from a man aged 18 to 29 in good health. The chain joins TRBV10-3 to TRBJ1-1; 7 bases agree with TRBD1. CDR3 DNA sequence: TGTGCCATCAGTGAGGGGTCCAGACAGGGTTTTACTGAAGCTTTCTTT. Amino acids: CAISEGSRQGFTEAFF.